Below, 18 T cell receptor beta chains from the same sample are listed, as sequenced in a study of cytomegalovirus exposure and HLA in healthy donors. The PCR made use of 60 Vbeta and 13 Jbeta primers. TCRdb's table, derived via immunoSEQ multiplex PCR, lists solely in-frame clones and lacks some. Of 80,000 to 95,000 clones listed, about 63% were seen once; the top ten hold just under 6.5%. Sample: PBMCs. These receptors originate from a woman in her twenties or thirties in good health and CMV-seronegative.

The gene calls are TRBV5-1 and TRBJ2-3; D remains unclear. In germline, CDR1 is SGHRS, CDR2 YFSETQ. Trimming took off 3 bases at V and 4 bases at J, with 15 bases between the two ends. CDR3 length: 15 residues. CDR3 nucleotide sequence: TGCGCCAGCAGCTCCACTTCTCCCCGGGCAGATACGCAGTATTTT. It specifies CASSSTSPRADTQYF.

The rearrangement links TRBV10-3 to TRBJ1-1, with TRBD1 matching 10 bases. Germline CDR1 reads ENHRY; CDR2 reads SYGVKD. This CDR3 region has 14 residues. Trimming removed 0 bases from V and 7 bases from J; junction bases left unmatched: 2. Here the CDR3 DNA reads TGTGCCATCAGTGAGTCGGGACAGGGGCTTGAAGCTTTCTTT. Its protein is CAISESGQGLEAFF.

Concerning this clone: The germline gene is not matched at one end of the junction; a read error may be the cause. The chain is built from TRBV27 and TRBJ1-1, with a weak D call TRBD1 (5 bases). The germline gives CDR1 MNHEY, CDR2 SMNVEV (reference sequence). The CDR3 extends over 18 amino acids. The CDR3 bases are TGTGCCAGCAGTTTATCGAGGGGAGGTGGGAAGATGAACACTGAAGTTTTCTTT. The encoded protein is CASSLSRGGGKMNTEVFF.

The chain employs TRBV6-5 and TRBJ2-6; weak D call: TRBD1 (5 bases). The V and J ends lost 5 bases and 0 bases respectively, with 8 bases between them. The length of the CDR3 is 15 residues. The germline V gene has CDR1 MNHEY and CDR2 SVGAGI. The CDR3 here is CASSTGFSGANVLTF. In DNA, the CDR3 is TGTGCCAGCAGTACAGGTTTCTCTGGGGCCAACGTCCTGACTTTC.

V is TRBV28 and J is TRBJ2-7, with TRBD1 identical over 7 bases. CDR3 length equals 15 residues. Losses at the gene ends were 7 bases for V and 2 bases for J; bases not matched to a gene: 11. Germline V gene data show CDR1 as MDHEN and CDR2 as SYDVKM. The CDR3 nucleotides read TGTGCCAGCATATCTGAGGGGGCCCAGGCCTACGAGCAGTACTTC. Protein sequence: CASISEGAQAYEQYF.

A few counts support this clone. V usage is TRBV28 and J usage is TRBJ1-2; 7 positions match TRBD1. With 4 bases clipped from V and 3 bases from J, the junction kept 11 bases outside the gene matches. CDR1 and CDR2 from the germline V gene are MDHEN and SYDVKM. This CDR3 is built from 16 residues. The chain's CDR3 is CASSSPEGADYYGYTF. Written as DNA, the CDR3 is TGTGCCAGCAGTTCCCCCGAGGGGGCGGACTACTATGGCTACACCTTC.

The V gene is TRBV5-1, the J gene TRBJ1-2; TRBD1 matches 8 bases. The junction had 9 bases not matched to a gene; V was cut back by 4 bases and J by 7 bases. The CDR3 extends over 14 amino acids. Germline CDR1 reads SGHRS; CDR2 reads YFSETQ. The CDR3 reads CASSPGQAGGGYTF. CDR3 coding DNA: TGCGCCAGCAGCCCGGGACAGGCTGGAGGTGGCTACACCTTC.

The sample holds a few counts of this clone. CDR3 DNA sequence: TGCGCCAGCAGTCCCTATGCAGGGCCCTACGAGCAGTACTTC. This sequence encodes CASSPYAGPYEQYF. V gene TRBV4-1 combines with J gene TRBJ2-7, with D possibly matching TRBD1 (5 bases). CDR3 length: 14 residues. CDR1 and CDR2 from the germline V gene are MGHRA and YSYEKL. With 6 bases removed from V and 2 bases from J, the gap between germline ends came to 14 bases.

This clone was found a few times. The V call is TRBV19, the J call TRBJ1-3; D is unresolved. Germline CDR1 is LNHDA and CDR2 is SQIVND (reference sequence). With 1 base removed from V and 3 bases from J, the gap between germline ends came to 10 bases. CDR3 length: 15 amino acids. The CDR3 DNA follows: TGTGCCAGTAGTATAGGATCCCCCGGTGGAAACACCATATATTTT. Translation gives CASSIGSPGGNTIYF.

This sequence joins TRBV6-1 and TRBJ1-5; TRBD1 matches 7 bases. This CDR3 spans 15 amino acids. Per the germline V gene, CDR1 is MNHNS and CDR2 is SASEGT. Losses at the gene ends were 3 bases for V and 8 bases for J; bases not matched to a gene: 10. DNA for the CDR3: TGTGCCAGCAGTGAGCCCCCGACAGGGTTGGAGCCCCAGCATTTT. Protein: CASSEPPTGLEPQHF.

The chain couples TRBV5-1 to TRBJ2-5, with 9 bases lining up with TRBD1. The DNA end is more similar to TRBJ2-7, so the J call may be wrong. The CDR3 has 15 residues. CDR1 and CDR2 from the germline V gene are SGHRS and YFSETQ. CDR3 nucleotide sequence: TGCGCCAGCAGACTGGACAGGGGTCCTTTCTACGAGCAGTACTTC. Translating it yields CASRLDRGPFYEQYF.

This clone showed up just a few times. V and J are TRBV9 and TRBJ1-3; D is unresolved. CDR1 and CDR2 (germline): SGDLS, YYNGEE. V lost 0 bases to trimming and J lost 0 bases, with 10 bases between them. This CDR3 spans 16 amino acids. The CDR3 region has the DNA TGTGCCAGCAGCGTAGGTTCGGGTTTCTCTGGAAACACCATATATTTT. As protein: CASSVGSGFSGNTIYF.

This sequence joins TRBV19 and TRBJ1-2; no firm D call. The CDR3 is 14 residues long. Trimming pared 1 base from V and 1 base from J, leaving 7 bases between. Germline CDR1 LNHDA, CDR2 SQIVND (reference sequence). CDR3 residues: CASSIVSNNYGYTF. The CDR3 nucleotides are TGTGCCAGTAGTATAGTGTCAAATAACTATGGCTACACCTTC.

J is TRBJ1-1 and V is TRBV5-1, with TRBD1 as a possible D gene (5 bases). The V gene's germline CDR1 is SGHRS and CDR2 YFSETQ. V shed 6 bases and J shed 1 base, with 25 bases lying between them. This CDR3 has 18 residues. As DNA, the CDR3 is TGCGCCAGCACGCGATATAGACAGTCCTCAAACGAGAACACTGAAGCTTTCTTT. Translation gives CASTRYRQSSNENTEAFF.

V is TRBV5-4 and J is TRBJ1-5, with TRBD1 matching 9 bases. V shed 2 bases and J 0 bases; nucleotides not matched to a gene: 6. CDR3 length equals 17 residues. Germline V gives CDR1 SGHNT, CDR2 YYREEE (reference sequence). The CDR3, as DNA: TGTGCCAGCAGCTTCGGCGGGACAGGGAATAGCAATCAGCCCCAGCATTTT. Protein: CASSFGGTGNSNQPQHF.

The chain couples TRBV27 to TRBJ1-5, with 7 bases fitting TRBD1. Germline trimming cut 4 bases from V and 1 base from J; bases unmatched to any gene: 4. Germline CDR1 is MNHEY and CDR2 is SMNVEV (reference sequence). This CDR3 region has 15 residues. The CDR3 sequence is CASSYKQGSNQPQHF. In nucleotides, the CDR3 is TGTGCCAGCAGTTACAAACAGGGGAGCAATCAGCCCCAGCATTTT.

This chain links TRBV10-2 with TRBJ1-2; TRBD1 matches 7 bases. CDR1 and CDR2 (germline): WSHSY, SAAADI. This CDR3 is built from 13 residues. The junction had 2 bases not matched to a gene; V was cut back by 5 bases and J by 2 bases. This CDR3 is CASSQQGNYGYTF. As DNA, the CDR3 is TGCGCCAGCAGTCAACAGGGGAACTATGGCTACACCTTC.

The gene calls are TRBV30 and TRBJ1-1; possibly TRBD1 for D (5 bases). This CDR3 region has 15 residues. The germline V gene encodes CDR1 GTSNPN and CDR2 SVGIG (reference sequence). Trimming took 1 base from V and 1 from J, leaving 13 bases between them. The CDR3 region is CAWSGTGVGNTEAFF. In DNA, the CDR3 is TGTGCCTGGAGTGGGACGGGGGTGGGGAACACTGAAGCTTTCTTT. The full variable domain, rest sourced from reference TRBV30 and TRBJ1-1, is SQTIHQWPATLVQPVGSPLSLECTVEGTSNPNLYWYRQAAGRGLQLLFYSVGIGQISSEVPQNLSASRPQDRQFILSSKKLLLSDSGFYLCAWSGTGVGNTEAFFGQGTRLTVV.